These T cell receptor beta chains were read from a single sample in a study of CD8 T cells in ankylosing spondylitis. TCRdb passed the 5' RACE reads through MiXCR, listing each CDR3 protein once. The profile covers 700,000 or so distinct CDR3 sequences, with about 20% appearing a single time and under 20% taken by the ten largest. The sequencing input was blood, either unsorted or a sorted T cell fraction (not recorded which). These receptors came from a male donor with ankylosing spondylitis. Both conserved end residues are trimmed from each CDR3. Fields, in order: J gene, clone size, V gene, CDR3 protein. Part of the rows lack a size; the others show once, few, many or a class for expanded clones.

j_call: TRBJ2-5; clone_size: .; v_call: TRBV5-6; cdr3_aa: ASSPSGHQETQY
j_call: TRBJ2-1; clone_size: .; v_call: TRBV5-1; cdr3_aa: ASSRAAGTNNEQF
j_call: TRBJ2-3; clone_size: .; v_call: TRBV2; cdr3_aa: ASSTSSGITDTQY
j_call: TRBJ2-7; clone_size: .; v_call: TRBV6-2/TRBV6-3; cdr3_aa: ASRGTLDHEQY
j_call: TRBJ1-6; clone_size: few; v_call: TRBV4-1; cdr3_aa: ASSQPSGISPLH
j_call: TRBJ1-2; clone_size: .; v_call: TRBV2; cdr3_aa: ASRLYGYT
j_call: TRBJ2-1; clone_size: few; v_call: TRBV24-1; cdr3_aa: ATSDPLAGENNEQF
j_call: TRBJ2-1; clone_size: .; v_call: TRBV12-3/TRBV12-4; cdr3_aa: ASGRGEQF
j_call: TRBJ1-4; clone_size: .; v_call: TRBV7-9; cdr3_aa: ASSLWGAADEKLF
j_call: TRBJ2-3; clone_size: .; v_call: TRBV18; cdr3_aa: ASSAGPIEDTQY
j_call: TRBJ2-1; clone_size: .; v_call: TRBV5-1; cdr3_aa: ASSSGTGEVEQF